The source of this T cell receptor (beta chain) is a study of CD8+CD57+ T cells in acquired aplastic anemia. Study-wide background: An average of 3.2 ug of DNA was obtained from sorted CD4+ and CD8+ cells.

Genomic DNA was employed as the template in profiling TCR beta VDJ and CDR3. Each CDR3 protein is one row after TCRdb ran MiXCR on the reads. Among some 150,000 distinct CDR3 sequences listed, about 50% were seen once. Note on this clonotype: Its target is not known.

Study observations and caveats: Researchers report that around 30 CD8+ CDR3 sequences appeared in both patients and controls.

Whoever was chosen for sequencing had shown CD8+CD57+ cell expansion by flow cytometry. A severe acquired aplastic anemia diagnosis applied to all patients. This CDR3 has 12 residues. The germline gives CDR1 KGHSY, CDR2 FQNENV. Trimming stripped 5 bases from V and 8 bases from J, with 12 bases between. V gene TRBV16 combines with J gene TRBJ1-2; D not resolved. The source material was sorted CD4+, CD8+, or CD8+CD57+ T cells (not recorded which) from PBMCs. This TCR derives from a human donor with aplastic anemia. CDR3 nucleotide sequence: TGTGCCAGCAGCACCTCGCCAGAGGGCTACACCTTC. As protein: CASSTSPEGYTF.